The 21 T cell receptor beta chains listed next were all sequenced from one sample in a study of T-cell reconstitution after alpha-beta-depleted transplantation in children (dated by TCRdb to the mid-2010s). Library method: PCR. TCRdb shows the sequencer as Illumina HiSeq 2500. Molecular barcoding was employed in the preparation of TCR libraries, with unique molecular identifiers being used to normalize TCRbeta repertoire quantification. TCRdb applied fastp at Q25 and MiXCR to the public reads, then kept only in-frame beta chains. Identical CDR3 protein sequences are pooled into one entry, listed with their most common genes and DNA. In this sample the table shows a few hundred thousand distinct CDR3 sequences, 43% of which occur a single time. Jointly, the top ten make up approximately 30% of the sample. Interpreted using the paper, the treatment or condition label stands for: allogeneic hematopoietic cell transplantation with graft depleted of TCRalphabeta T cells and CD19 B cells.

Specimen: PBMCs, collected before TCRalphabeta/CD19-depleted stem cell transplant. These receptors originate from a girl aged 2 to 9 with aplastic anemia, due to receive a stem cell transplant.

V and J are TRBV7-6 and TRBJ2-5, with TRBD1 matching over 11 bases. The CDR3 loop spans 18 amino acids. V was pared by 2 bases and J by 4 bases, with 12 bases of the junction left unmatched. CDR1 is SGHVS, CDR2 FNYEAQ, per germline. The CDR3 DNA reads TGTGCCAGCAGCTTATATGGGTGGACAGGGGGCTTGAGAGAGACCCAGTACTTC. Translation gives CASSLYGWTGGLRETQYF.

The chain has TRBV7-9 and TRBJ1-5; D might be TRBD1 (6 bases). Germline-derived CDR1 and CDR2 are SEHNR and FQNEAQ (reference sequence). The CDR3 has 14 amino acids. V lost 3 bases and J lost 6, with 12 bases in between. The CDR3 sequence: CASSLDSPSQPQHF. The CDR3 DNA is TGTGCCAGCAGCTTGGACAGCCCGAGTCAGCCCCAGCATTTT.

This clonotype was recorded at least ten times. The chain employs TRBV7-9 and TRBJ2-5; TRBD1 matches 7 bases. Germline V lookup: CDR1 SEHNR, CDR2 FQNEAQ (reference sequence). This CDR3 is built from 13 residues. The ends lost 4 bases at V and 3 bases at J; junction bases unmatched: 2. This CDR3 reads CASSSRGKETQYF. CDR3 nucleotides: TGTGCCAGCAGCTCCAGGGGGAAAGAGACCCAGTACTTC. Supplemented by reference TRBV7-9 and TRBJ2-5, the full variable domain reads DTGVSQNPRHKITKRGQNVTFRCDPISEHNRLYWYRQTLGQGPEFLTYFQNEAQLEKSRLLSDRFSAERPKGSFSTLEIQRTEQGDSAMYLCASSSRGKETQYFGPGTRLLVL.

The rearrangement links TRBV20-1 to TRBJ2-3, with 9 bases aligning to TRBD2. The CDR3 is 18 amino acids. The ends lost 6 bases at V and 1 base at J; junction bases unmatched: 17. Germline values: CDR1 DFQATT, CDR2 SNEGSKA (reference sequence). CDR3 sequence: CSAPTSRAGGLGTDTQYF. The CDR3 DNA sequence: TGCAGTGCACCGACTAGCAGGGCGGGGGGGCTCGGCACAGATACGCAGTATTTT.

CDR3 sequence (DNA): TGTGCCAGCAGCTTGGGGGCCGCATGGCACAATGAGCAGTTCTTC. Amino acids: CASSLGAAWHNEQFF. The chain links TRBV5-5 to TRBJ2-1; no clear D gene. Trimming shortened V by 0 bases and J by 5 bases, and 12 bases separated the two germline ends. The CDR3 covers 15 residues. Per germline, CDR1 SGHKS and CDR2 YYEKEE (reference sequence).

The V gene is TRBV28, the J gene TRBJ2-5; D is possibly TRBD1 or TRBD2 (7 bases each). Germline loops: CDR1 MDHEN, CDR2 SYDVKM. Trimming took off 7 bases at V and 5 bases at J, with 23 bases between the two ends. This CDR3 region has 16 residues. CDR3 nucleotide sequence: TGTGCCAGCACCGTACACGGCAACAGGGGAGGGGAGACCCAGTACTTC. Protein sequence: CASTVHGNRGGETQYF.

The CDR3 coding sequence is TGTGCCAGCAGCCCTAGGGTGTATGAGGCAGATACGCAGTATTTT. This gives the protein CASSPRVYEADTQYF. The chain joins TRBV7-2 to TRBJ2-3; the D is unclear. V was shortened by 5 bases and J by 4 bases, with 16 bases between the two germline ends. CDR1 is SGHTA, CDR2 FQGNSA, per germline. CDR3 length: 15 residues.

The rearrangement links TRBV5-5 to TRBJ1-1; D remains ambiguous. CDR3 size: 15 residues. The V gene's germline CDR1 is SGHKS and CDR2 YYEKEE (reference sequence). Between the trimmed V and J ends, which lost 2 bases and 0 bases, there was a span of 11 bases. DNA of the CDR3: TGTGCCAGCAGCTTTCAGGAGGGCTTGAACACTGAAGCTTTCTTT. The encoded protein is CASSFQEGLNTEAFF.

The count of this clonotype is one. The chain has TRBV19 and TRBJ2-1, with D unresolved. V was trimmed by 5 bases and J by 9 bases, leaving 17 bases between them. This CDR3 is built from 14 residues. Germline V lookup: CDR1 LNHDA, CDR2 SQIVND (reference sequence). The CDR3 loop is CASSPPSLMGEQFF. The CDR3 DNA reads TGTGCCAGTAGTCCTCCCTCCCTCATGGGTGAGCAGTTCTTC.

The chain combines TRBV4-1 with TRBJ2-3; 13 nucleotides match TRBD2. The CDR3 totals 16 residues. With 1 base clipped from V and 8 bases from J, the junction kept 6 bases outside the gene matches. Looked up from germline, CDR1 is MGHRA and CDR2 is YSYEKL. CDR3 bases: TGCGCCAGCAGCCAAGTCACTAGCGGGGGGGCGGGTACGCAGTATTTT. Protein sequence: CASSQVTSGGAGTQYF.

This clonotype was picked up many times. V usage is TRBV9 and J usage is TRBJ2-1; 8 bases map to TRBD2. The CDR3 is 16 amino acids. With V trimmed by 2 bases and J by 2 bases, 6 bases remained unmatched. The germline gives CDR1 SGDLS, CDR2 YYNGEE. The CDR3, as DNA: TGTGCCAGCAGCGTCCTATTAGCGGGACCCTACAATGAGCAGTTCTTC. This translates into CASSVLLAGPYNEQFF.

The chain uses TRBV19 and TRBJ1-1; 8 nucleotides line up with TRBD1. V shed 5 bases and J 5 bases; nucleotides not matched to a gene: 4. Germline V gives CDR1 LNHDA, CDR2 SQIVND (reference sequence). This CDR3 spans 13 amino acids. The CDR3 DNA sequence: TGTGCCAGTAGTCGGACAGGGACGACTGAAGCTTTCTTT. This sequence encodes CASSRTGTTEAFF.

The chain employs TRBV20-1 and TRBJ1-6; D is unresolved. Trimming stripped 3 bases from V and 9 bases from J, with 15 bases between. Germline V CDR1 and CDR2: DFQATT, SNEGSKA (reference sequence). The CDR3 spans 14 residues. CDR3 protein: CSARSDAAGSPLHF. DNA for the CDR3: TGCAGTGCTAGGTCGGACGCTGCGGGTTCACCCCTCCACTTT.

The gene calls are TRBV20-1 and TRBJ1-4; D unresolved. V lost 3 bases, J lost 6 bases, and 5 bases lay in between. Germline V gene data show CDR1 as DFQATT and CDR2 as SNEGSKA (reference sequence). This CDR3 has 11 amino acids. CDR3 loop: CSASLDEKLFF. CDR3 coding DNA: TGCAGTGCTAGCCTCGATGAAAAACTGTTTTTT.

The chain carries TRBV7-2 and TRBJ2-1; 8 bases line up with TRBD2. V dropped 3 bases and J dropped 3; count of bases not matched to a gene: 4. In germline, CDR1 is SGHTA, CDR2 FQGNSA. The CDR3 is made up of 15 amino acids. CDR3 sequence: CASSFSGGYYNEQFF. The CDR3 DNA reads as TGTGCCAGCAGCTTCTCGGGAGGGTACTACAATGAGCAGTTCTTC.

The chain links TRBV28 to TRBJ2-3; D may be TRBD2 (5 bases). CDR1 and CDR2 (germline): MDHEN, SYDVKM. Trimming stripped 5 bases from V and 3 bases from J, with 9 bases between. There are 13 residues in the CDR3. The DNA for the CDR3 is TGTGCCAGCAGTCCTTGGGAGACAGATACGCAGTATTTT. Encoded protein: CASSPWETDTQYF.

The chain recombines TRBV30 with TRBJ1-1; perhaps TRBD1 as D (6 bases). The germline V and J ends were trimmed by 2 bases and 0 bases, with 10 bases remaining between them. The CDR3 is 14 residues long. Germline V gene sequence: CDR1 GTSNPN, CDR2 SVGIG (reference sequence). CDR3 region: CAWSMRTVNTEAFF. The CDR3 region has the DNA TGTGCCTGGAGTATGAGGACAGTGAACACTGAAGCTTTCTTT.

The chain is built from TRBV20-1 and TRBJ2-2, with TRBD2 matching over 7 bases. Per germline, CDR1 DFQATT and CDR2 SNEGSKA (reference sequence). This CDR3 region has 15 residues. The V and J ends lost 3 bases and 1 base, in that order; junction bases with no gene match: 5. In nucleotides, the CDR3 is TGCAGTGCTAGCGGGAAGCGGGGGAACACCGGGGAGCTGTTTTTT. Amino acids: CSASGKRGNTGELFF.

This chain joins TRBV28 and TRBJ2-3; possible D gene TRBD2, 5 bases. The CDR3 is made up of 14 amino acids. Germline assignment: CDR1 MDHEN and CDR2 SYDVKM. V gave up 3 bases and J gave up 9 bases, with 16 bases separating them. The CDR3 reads CASSFEESVATQYF. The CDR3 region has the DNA TGTGCCAGCAGTTTCGAGGAGTCTGTAGCGACGCAGTATTTT.

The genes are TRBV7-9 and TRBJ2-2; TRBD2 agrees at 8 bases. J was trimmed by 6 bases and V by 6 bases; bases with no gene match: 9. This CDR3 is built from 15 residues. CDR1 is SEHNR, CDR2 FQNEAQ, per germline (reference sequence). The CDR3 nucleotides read TGTGCCAGCAGTCAGCCGGGACTAGGGTCCGGGGAGCTGTTTTTT. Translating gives CASSQPGLGSGELFF.

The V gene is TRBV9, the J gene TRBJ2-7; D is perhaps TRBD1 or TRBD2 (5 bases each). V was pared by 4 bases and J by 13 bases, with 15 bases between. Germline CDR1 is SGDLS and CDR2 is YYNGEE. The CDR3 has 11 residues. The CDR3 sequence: CASSPGTLKYF. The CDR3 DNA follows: TGTGCCAGCAGCCCCGGGACCCTAAAATACTTC.